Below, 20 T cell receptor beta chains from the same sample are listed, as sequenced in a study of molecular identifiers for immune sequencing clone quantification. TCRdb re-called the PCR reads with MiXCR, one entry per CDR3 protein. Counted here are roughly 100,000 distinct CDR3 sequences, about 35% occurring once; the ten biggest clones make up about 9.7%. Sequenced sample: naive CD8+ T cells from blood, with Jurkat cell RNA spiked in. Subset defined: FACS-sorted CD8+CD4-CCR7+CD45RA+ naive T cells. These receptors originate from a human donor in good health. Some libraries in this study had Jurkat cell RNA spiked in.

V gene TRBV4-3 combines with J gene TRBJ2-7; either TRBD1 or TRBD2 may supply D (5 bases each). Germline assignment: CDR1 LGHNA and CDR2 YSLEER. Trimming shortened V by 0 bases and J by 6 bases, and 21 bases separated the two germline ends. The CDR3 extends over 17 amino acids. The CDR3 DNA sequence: TGCGCCAGCAGCCAAGATTCCTGGGGCGGGTCCAGCCTCGAGCAGTACTTC. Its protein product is CASSQDSWGGSSLEQYF.

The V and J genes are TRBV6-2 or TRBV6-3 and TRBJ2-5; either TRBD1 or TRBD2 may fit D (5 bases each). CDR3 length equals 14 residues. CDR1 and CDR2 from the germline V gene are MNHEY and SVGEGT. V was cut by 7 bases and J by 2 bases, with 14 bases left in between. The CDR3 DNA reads TGTGCCAGCAACCACCCCAGGGAGCAAGAGACCCAGTACTTC. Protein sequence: CASNHPREQETQYF.

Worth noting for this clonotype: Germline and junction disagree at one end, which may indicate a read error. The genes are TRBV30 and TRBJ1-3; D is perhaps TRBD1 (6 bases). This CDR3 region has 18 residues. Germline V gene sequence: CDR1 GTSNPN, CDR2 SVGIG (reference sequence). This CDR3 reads CAWCVGDRGQILGNTKYF. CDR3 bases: TGTGCCTGGTGTGTAGGAGACCGGGGACAAATACTAGGAAACACCAAATATTTT.

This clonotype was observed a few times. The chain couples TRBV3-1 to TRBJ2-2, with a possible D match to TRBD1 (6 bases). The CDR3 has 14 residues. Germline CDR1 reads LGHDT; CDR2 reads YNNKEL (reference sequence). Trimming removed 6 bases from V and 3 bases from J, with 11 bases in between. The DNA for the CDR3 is TGTGCCAGCAGTCCCCCAGGGGACACCGGGGAGCTGTTTTTT. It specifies CASSPPGDTGELFF.

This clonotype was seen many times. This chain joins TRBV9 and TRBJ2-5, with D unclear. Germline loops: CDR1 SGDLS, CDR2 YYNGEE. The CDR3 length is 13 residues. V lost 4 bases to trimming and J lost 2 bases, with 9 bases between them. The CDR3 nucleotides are TGTGCCAGCAGCTTGTCGAGTCAAGAGACCCAGTACTTC. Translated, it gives CASSLSSQETQYF.

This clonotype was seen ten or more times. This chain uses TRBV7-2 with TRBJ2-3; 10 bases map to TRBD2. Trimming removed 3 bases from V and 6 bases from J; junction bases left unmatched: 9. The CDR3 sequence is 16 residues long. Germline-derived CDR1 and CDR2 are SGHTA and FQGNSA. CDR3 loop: CASSFNGTSAWDTQYF. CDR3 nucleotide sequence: TGTGCCAGCAGCTTCAACGGGACTAGCGCATGGGATACGCAGTATTTT.

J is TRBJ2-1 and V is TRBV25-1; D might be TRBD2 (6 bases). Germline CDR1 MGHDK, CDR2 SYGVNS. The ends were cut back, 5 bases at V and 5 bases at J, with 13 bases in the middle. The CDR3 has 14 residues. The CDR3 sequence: CASSLSSGHNEQFF. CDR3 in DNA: TGTGCCAGCAGTCTAAGTAGCGGCCACAATGAGCAGTTCTTC.

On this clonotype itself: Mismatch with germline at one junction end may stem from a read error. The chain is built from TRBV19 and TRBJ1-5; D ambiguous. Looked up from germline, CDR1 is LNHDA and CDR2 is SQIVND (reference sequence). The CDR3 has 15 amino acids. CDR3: CDSRWLGGSNQPQHF. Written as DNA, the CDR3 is TGTGACAGTAGGTGGTTGGGAGGGAGCAATCAGCCCCAGCATTTT.

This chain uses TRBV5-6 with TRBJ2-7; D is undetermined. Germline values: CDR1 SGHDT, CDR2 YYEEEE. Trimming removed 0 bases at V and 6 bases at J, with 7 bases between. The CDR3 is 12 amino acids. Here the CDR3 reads CASSLGFGEQYF. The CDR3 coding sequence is TGTGCCAGCAGCTTGGGGTTTGGCGAGCAGTACTTC.

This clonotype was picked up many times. The CDR3 DNA follows: TGTGCCAGCAGCCCGCAGGGTATAGAGGCCAAAAACATTCAGTACTTC. Protein: CASSPQGIEAKNIQYF. J is TRBJ2-4 and V is TRBV7-9; perhaps TRBD1 as D (5 bases). Germline assignment: CDR1 SEHNR and CDR2 FQNEAQ (reference sequence). The ends were cut back, 5 bases at V and 1 base at J, with 15 bases in the middle. The CDR3 totals 16 residues. The full variable domain, in which reference TRBV7-9 and TRBJ2-4 provide the parts outside the CDR3, is DTGVSQNPRHKITKRGQNVTFRCDPISEHNRLYWYRQTLGQGPEFLTYFQNEAQLEKSRLLSDRFSAERPKGSFSTLEIQRTEQGDSAMYLCASSPQGIEAKNIQYFGAGTRLSVL.

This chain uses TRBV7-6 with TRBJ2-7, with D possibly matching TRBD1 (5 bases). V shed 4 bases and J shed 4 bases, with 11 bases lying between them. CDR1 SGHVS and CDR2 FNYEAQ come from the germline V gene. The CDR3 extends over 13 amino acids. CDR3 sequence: CASSSHDSYEQYF. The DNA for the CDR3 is TGTGCCAGCAGCTCCCATGACAGTTACGAGCAGTACTTC.

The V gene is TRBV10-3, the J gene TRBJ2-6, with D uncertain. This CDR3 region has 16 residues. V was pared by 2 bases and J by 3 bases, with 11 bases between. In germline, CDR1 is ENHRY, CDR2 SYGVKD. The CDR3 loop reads CAISEEDTYGANVLTF. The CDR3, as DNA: TGTGCCATCAGTGAGGAAGACACGTATGGGGCCAACGTCCTGACTTTC.

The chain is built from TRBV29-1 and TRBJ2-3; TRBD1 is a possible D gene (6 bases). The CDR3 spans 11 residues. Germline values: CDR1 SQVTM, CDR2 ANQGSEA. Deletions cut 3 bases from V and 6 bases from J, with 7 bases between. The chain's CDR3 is CSVDDRDTQYF. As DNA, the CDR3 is TGCAGCGTTGATGACAGGGATACGCAGTATTTT.

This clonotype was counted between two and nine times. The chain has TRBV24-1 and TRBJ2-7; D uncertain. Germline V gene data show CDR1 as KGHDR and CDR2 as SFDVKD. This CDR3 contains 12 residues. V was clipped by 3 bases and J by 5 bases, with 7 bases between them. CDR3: CATSDVRDEQYF. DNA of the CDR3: TGTGCCACCAGTGATGTCCGGGACGAGCAGTACTTC.

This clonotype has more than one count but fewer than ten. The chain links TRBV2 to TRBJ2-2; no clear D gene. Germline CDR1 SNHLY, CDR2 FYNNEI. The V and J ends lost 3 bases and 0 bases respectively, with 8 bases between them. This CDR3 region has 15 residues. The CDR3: CASSDGPSNTGELFF. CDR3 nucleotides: TGTGCCAGCAGTGACGGGCCCTCGAACACCGGGGAGCTGTTTTTT.

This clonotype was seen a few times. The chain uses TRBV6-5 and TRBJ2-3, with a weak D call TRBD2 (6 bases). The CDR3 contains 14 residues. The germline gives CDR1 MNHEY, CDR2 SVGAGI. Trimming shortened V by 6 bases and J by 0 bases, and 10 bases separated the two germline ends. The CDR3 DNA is TGTGCCAGCAGACTAGCAGGGAGCACAGATACGCAGTATTTT. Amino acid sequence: CASRLAGSTDTQYF.

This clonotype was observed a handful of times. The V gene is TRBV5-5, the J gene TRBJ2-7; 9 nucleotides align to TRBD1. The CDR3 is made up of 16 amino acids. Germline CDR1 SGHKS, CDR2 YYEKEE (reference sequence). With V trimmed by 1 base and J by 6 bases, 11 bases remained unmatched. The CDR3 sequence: CASSLLQGAFGGEQYF. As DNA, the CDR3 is TGTGCCAGCAGCTTGCTACAGGGGGCTTTCGGAGGCGAGCAGTACTTC.

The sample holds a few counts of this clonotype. This chain's CDR3 is CASSSSASDTQYF. In DNA, the CDR3 is TGTGCCAGCAGCTCTTCAGCCTCCGATACGCAGTATTTT. The rearrangement links TRBV13 to TRBJ2-3; no clear D gene. CDR1 is PRHDT and CDR2 is FYEKMQ in the germline V gene (reference sequence). The germline V and J ends were trimmed by 4 bases and 6 bases, with 11 bases remaining between them. This CDR3 is built from 13 residues.

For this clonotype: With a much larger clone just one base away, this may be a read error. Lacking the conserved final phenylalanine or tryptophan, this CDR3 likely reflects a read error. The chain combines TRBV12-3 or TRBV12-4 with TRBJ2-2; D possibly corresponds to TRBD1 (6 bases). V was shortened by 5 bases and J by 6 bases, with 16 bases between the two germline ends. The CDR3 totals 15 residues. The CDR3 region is CASSPHRASAGELFI. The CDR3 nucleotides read TGTGCCAGCAGTCCTCACAGGGCGTCGGCCGGGGAGCTGTTTATT.

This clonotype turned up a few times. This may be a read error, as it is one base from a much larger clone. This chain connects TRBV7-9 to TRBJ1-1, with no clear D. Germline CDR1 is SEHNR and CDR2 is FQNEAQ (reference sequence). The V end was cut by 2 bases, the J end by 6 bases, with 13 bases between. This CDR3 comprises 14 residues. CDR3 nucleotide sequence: TGTGCCAGCAGCTTACAGAGCCGTGTGTCTGAAGCTTTCTTT. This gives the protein CASSLQSRVSEAFF.